This T cell receptor beta chain was captured by sequencing in a study of blood T cell repertoires in COVID-19. In the study overall: COVID-19 samples, acute and convalescent, were from the United States, Italy and Spain.

The Seattle site enrolled patients during active infection and followed them longitudinally. Original processing notes: Amplification of reference gene primers was used by the study to estimate nucleated cell counts. Here immunoSEQ multiplex PCR was the method, and the copy in TCRdb shows in-frame clones only, minus some. V and J calls and clone size follow that table, whereas D and trimming were derived from the DNA. The data contain about 350,000 clones, about 87% of them singletons. The germline V gene has CDR1 GTSNPN and CDR2 SVGIG (reference sequence). The CDR3 runs 14 residues. Trimming removed 3 bases at V and 4 bases at J, with 15 bases between.

Input material: peripheral blood. This clonotype originated in a woman between 45 and 60 years old with COVID-19, enrolled during active disease. V is TRBV30 and J is TRBJ1-1; a possible D gene is TRBD1 (5 bases). The CDR3 reads CAWSPAGYITEAFF. CDR3 sequence (DNA): TGTGCCTGGAGCCCCGCAGGGTACATCACTGAAGCTTTCTTT.